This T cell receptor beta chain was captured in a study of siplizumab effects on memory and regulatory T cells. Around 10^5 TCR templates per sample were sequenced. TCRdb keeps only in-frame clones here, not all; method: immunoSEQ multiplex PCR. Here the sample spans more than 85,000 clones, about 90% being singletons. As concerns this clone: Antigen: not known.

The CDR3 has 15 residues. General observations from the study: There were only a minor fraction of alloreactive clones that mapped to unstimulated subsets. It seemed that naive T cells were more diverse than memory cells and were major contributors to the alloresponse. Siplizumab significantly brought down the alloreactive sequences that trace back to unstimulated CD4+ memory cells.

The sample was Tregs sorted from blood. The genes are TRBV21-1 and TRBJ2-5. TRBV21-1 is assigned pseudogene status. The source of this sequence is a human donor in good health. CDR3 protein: CASRPRTALRETQYF. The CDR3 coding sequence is TGTGCCAGCAGACCCCGGACGGCCTTGAGGGAGACCCAGTACTTC.